Below, 25 T cell receptor beta chains from the same sample are listed, as sequenced in a study of T-cell memory formation after mild COVID-19. TCRdb re-called the 5' RACE reads with MiXCR, one entry per CDR3 protein. This table has roughly 510,000 distinct CDR3 sequences, 15% to 20% appearing once. Sequencing was done on a sample of PBMCs or a T cell subset sorted from them (not recorded which). Receptor source: an adult woman who had mild COVID-19 (a few samples of this study predate the infection). Cell type and time point are not known.

This clonotype was found a few times. The chain carries TRBV7-9 and TRBJ1-6, with D possibly being TRBD1 (5 bases). This CDR3 has 17 residues. In germline, CDR1 is SEHNR, CDR2 FQNEAQ (reference sequence). V gave up 1 base and J gave up 7 bases, with 17 bases separating them. The CDR3 spells CASSLGVVWGPNSPLHF. In DNA, the CDR3 is TGTGCCAGCAGCTTAGGGGTCGTTTGGGGCCCCAATTCACCCCTCCACTTT.

This clonotype has more than one count but fewer than ten. The chain uses TRBV19 and TRBJ1-1; D is possibly TRBD1 (5 bases). V was pared by 7 bases and J by 7 bases, with 13 bases between. This CDR3 is built from 12 residues. Germline CDR1 is LNHDA and CDR2 is SQIVND (reference sequence). In nucleotides, the CDR3 is TGTGCCAGTAACGCCAGGGCGGATGAAGCTTTCTTT. Encoded protein: CASNARADEAFF.

In this sample, this clonotype turned up a few times. This chain links TRBV7-2 with TRBJ1-2, with a possible D match to TRBD1 (6 bases). Trimming took 8 bases from V and 2 from J, leaving 15 bases between them. From germline, CDR1 is SGHTA and CDR2 FQGNSA. The CDR3 length is 14 residues. CDR3 loop: CASRAGAINYGYTF. CDR3 sequence (DNA): TGTGCCAGCCGAGCGGGGGCGATAAACTATGGCTACACCTTC.

Comment on this clonotype: The CDR3 does not end in the conserved phenylalanine or tryptophan, so this is likely a read error. The chain links TRBV18 to TRBJ2-5, with D possibly TRBD1 on 6 matching bases. Trimming removed 3 bases from V and 2 bases from J, with 16 bases in between. Germline loops: CDR1 KGHSH, CDR2 LQKENI. The CDR3 spans 16 residues. The CDR3 loop is CASSPPGAGAQETQYL. The CDR3 region has the DNA TGTGCCAGCTCACCCCCCGGGGCAGGGGCTCAAGAGACCCAGTACTTA.

This clonotype was picked up a small number of times. The V call is TRBV10-3, the J call TRBJ2-7; the D gene is possibly TRBD1 (6 bases). The CDR3 is 13 residues long. Trimming shortened V by 4 bases and J by 10 bases, and 17 bases separated the two germline ends. Germline V gene data show CDR1 as ENHRY and CDR2 as SYGVKD. The CDR3 coding sequence is TGTGCCATCAGTGTCCAGGACAGACAGACACAGTACTTC. Translating gives CAISVQDRQTQYF.

The chain has TRBV5-1 and TRBJ2-1, with 8 nucleotides matching TRBD2. J gave up 7 bases and V 0 bases, and 9 bases lay outside the gene matches. This CDR3 contains 16 residues. CDR1 is SGHRS, CDR2 YFSETQ, per germline. The CDR3 region has the DNA TGCGCCAGCAGCTTGGTAGCGGGGTCAAGGAAGAATGAGCAGTTCTTC. Protein: CASSLVAGSRKNEQFF. The variable domain in full, completed from reference TRBV5-1 and TRBJ2-1, reads KAGVTQTPRYLIKTRGQQVTLSCSPISGHRSVSWYQQTPGQGLQFLFEYFSETQRNKGNFPGRFSGRQFSNSRSEMNVSTLELGDSALYLCASSLVAGSRKNEQFFGPGTRLTVL.

The chain employs TRBV25-1 and TRBJ1-1; D might be TRBD1 (5 bases). The V end was cut by 3 bases, the J end by 0 bases, with 14 bases between. The germline V gene encodes CDR1 MGHDK and CDR2 SYGVNS. The CDR3 totals 16 residues. The CDR3 loop is CASSDPPTVLNTEAFF. CDR3 DNA: TGTGCCAGCAGTGACCCCCCGACAGTGCTGAACACTGAAGCTTTCTTT.

This clonotype appeared a few times. The J gene is TRBJ1-5, the V gene TRBV7-9, with 7 bases matching TRBD1. The CDR3 loop spans 15 amino acids. The V segment lost 6 bases and the J segment 3 bases; nucleotides outside the gene matches: 8. Germline CDR1 is SEHNR and CDR2 is FQNEAQ (reference sequence). The CDR3: CASSLPGGSNQPQHF. CDR3 sequence (DNA): TGTGCCAGCAGTCTCCCAGGGGGTTCCAATCAGCCCCAGCATTTT.

This clonotype was recorded a few times. The rearrangement uses TRBV6-2 or TRBV6-3 and TRBJ2-5, with D unresolved. V was cut by 6 bases and J by 2 bases, with 7 bases left in between. Germline CDR1 reads MNHEY; CDR2 reads SVGEGT. The CDR3 spans 12 residues. The CDR3 DNA sequence: TGTGCCAGCAGGGAGTTACAAGAGACCCAGTACTTC. It translates to CASRELQETQYF.

The V call is TRBV3-1, the J call TRBJ1-6, with no clear D. This CDR3 comprises 14 residues. Germline CDR1 LGHDT, CDR2 YNNKEL (reference sequence). Trimming removed 7 bases at V and 7 bases at J, with 14 bases between. In nucleotides, the CDR3 is TGTGCCAGCAACGGCTGGCTGACAAATTCACCCCTCCACTTT. Its translation is CASNGWLTNSPLHF.

The chain uses TRBV24-1 and TRBJ1-2; D gene unclear. The CDR3 length is 13 residues. Germline CDR1 KGHDR, CDR2 SFDVKD. Trimming shortened V by 4 bases and J by 3 bases, and 8 bases separated the two germline ends. CDR3 protein: CATSDGKDYGYTF. CDR3 coding DNA: TGTGCCACCAGTGACGGAAAAGACTATGGCTACACCTTC.

This clonotype appeared many times. The CDR3 spells CASSLDRFTGELFF. The CDR3, as DNA: TGTGCCAGCAGCCTCGACCGATTTACCGGGGAGCTGTTTTTT. The chain links TRBV7-6 to TRBJ2-2; D is uncertain. Trimming removed 5 bases at V and 5 bases at J, with 12 bases between. In germline, CDR1 is SGHVS, CDR2 FNYEAQ. CDR3 length: 14 amino acids.

The chain combines TRBV7-9 with TRBJ2-3, with TRBD1 as a possible D gene (5 bases). Germline V CDR1 and CDR2: SEHNR, FQNEAQ (reference sequence). The CDR3 contains 15 residues. With 5 bases removed from V and 4 bases from J, the gap between germline ends came to 16 bases. The CDR3 DNA reads TGTGCCAGCAGCCCCTTCCCCGCAGGGCCAGATACGCAGTATTTT. It yields the protein CASSPFPAGPDTQYF.

This clonotype was found a few times. The rearrangement links TRBV5-1 to TRBJ2-1; D may be TRBD1 (5 bases). The CDR3 consists of 16 residues. Germline lookup yields CDR1 SGHRS and CDR2 YFSETQ. The V end lost 0 bases, the J end lost 5 bases, and 15 bases lay between the germline ends. The CDR3 spells CASSLGGRQLDNEQFF. The CDR3 DNA reads TGCGCCAGCAGCTTGGGGGGCAGACAACTTGACAATGAGCAGTTCTTC.

The chain joins TRBV27 to TRBJ2-7, with TRBD1 as a possible D gene (6 bases). Per germline, CDR1 MNHEY and CDR2 SMNVEV (reference sequence). CDR3 length: 14 residues. V dropped 3 bases and J dropped 3 bases, with 12 bases sitting between them. CDR3 coding DNA: TGTGCCAGCAGTTTTACAGGGATCTTCTACGAGCAGTACTTC. Its translation: CASSFTGIFYEQYF.

There are a few counts of this clonotype. The V and J genes are TRBV5-1 and TRBJ2-1; 9 nucleotides line up with TRBD1. V dropped 6 bases and J dropped 7; count of bases not matched to a gene: 8. CDR3 length equals 14 residues. The germline V gene encodes CDR1 SGHRS and CDR2 YFSETQ. The CDR3: CASNDRGYENEQFF. CDR3 in DNA: TGCGCCAGCAACGACAGGGGGTACGAAAATGAGCAGTTCTTC.

This clonotype was seen only a few times. V gene TRBV5-1 combines with J gene TRBJ2-7; TRBD1 might be the D (6 bases). The V gene's germline CDR1 is SGHRS and CDR2 YFSETQ. This CDR3 region has 14 residues. The V end lost 8 bases, the J end lost 3 bases, and 18 bases lay between the germline ends. CDR3 in DNA: TGCGCCAGTGCCAGATGGGAGACAGGCTACGAGCAGTACTTC. This sequence encodes CASARWETGYEQYF.

This clonotype came up a few times. The chain recombines TRBV7-2 with TRBJ2-5; tentatively, D is TRBD2 (5 bases). Trimming took 4 bases from V and 1 from J, leaving 13 bases between them. This CDR3 is built from 15 residues. Germline lookup yields CDR1 SGHTA and CDR2 FQGNSA. The CDR3 sequence is CASSSYRDFQETQYF. The CDR3 DNA follows: TGTGCCAGCAGCTCCTACCGGGATTTCCAAGAGACCCAGTACTTC.

For the CDR3, the DNA is TGTGCCAGCTCACCACCTTGGCGGGAGAAGGGCCAAGAGACCCAGTACTTC. Translating gives CASSPPWREKGQETQYF. The chain carries TRBV18 and TRBJ2-5; 7 bases map to TRBD2. V lost 0 bases, J lost 1 base, and 8 bases stayed unmatched. Germline assignment: CDR1 KGHSH and CDR2 LQKENI. CDR3 size: 17 residues.

This clonotype appeared a few times. V gene TRBV4-2 combines with J gene TRBJ2-7; TRBD2 might be the D (6 bases). This CDR3 contains 15 residues. Trimming shortened V by 2 bases and J by 3 bases, and 14 bases separated the two germline ends. The germline gives CDR1 LGHNA, CDR2 YNFKEQ. In nucleotides, the CDR3 is TGTGCCAGCAGCCAACTTCGGGAGTCATACTACGAGCAGTACTTC. Translation gives CASSQLRESYYEQYF.

This clonotype was seen a handful of times. The chain links TRBV5-1 to TRBJ2-7; 9 nucleotides align to TRBD1. Germline values: CDR1 SGHRS, CDR2 YFSETQ. The ends lost 4 bases at V and 5 bases at J; junction bases unmatched: 7. This CDR3 contains 14 residues. The CDR3 DNA follows: TGCGCCAGCAGCCTGGACAGGGGATACAACGAGCAGTACTTC. Encoded protein: CASSLDRGYNEQYF.

This clonotype was seen a few times. V gene TRBV27 combines with J gene TRBJ1-2; a possible D gene is TRBD1 (6 bases). Germline V gene lookup returns CDR1 MNHEY and CDR2 SMNVEV (reference sequence). The CDR3 has 16 amino acids. V was cut by 3 bases and J by 3 bases, with 17 bases left in between. CDR3 protein: CASSFLGAGEYYGYTF. The CDR3 nucleotides are TGTGCCAGCAGTTTCCTGGGGGCCGGGGAGTACTATGGCTACACCTTC.

For this clonotype: A much bigger clone sits one base away, suggesting this may be a read error. The chain combines TRBV28 with TRBJ1-1; the D gene is possibly TRBD1 (6 bases). CDR3 length: 13 amino acids. The V gene's germline CDR1 is MDHEN and CDR2 SYDVKM. The CDR3 DNA is TGTGCCAGCAGTTGGAACAGGGACACTGGAGCTTTCTTT. Amino acids: CASSWNRDTGAFF.

This clonotype was counted only a few times. The chain combines TRBV6-5 with TRBJ1-2; D remains ambiguous. The length of the CDR3 is 13 residues. The germline V gene has CDR1 MNHEY and CDR2 SVGAGI. V dropped 5 bases and J dropped 8 bases, with 15 bases sitting between them. Here the CDR3 reads CASSRAGRSGYTF. As DNA, the CDR3 is TGTGCCAGCAGTCGTGCGGGAAGGAGCGGCTACACCTTC.

V gene TRBV6-2 or TRBV6-3 combines with J gene TRBJ1-2; no clear D gene. This CDR3 is built from 15 residues. The germline gives CDR1 MNHEY, CDR2 SVGEGT. The V gene lost 10 bases and the J gene lost 8 bases, with 26 bases spanning the gap. CDR3 coding DNA: TGTGCCACCCTCGGTGGGTCCCGAGGGATTTCCGGCTACACCTTC. This encodes CATLGGSRGISGYTF.